A single sample gave rise to the 5 T cell receptor beta chains below, sequenced in a study of cytomegalovirus exposure and HLA in healthy donors. Amplification used 60 Vbeta primers and 13 Jbeta primers. TCRdb's copy holds only in-frame clones and misses some; the assay was immunoSEQ multiplex PCR. In the table there are about 160,000 clones, around 75% of which are singletons. Specimen: PBMCs. The receptors shown here come from a woman aged 50 to 65 in good health and CMV-seropositive.

This chain joins TRBV28 and TRBJ1-1; 10 bases match TRBD1. J lost 0 bases, V lost 6 bases, and 1 base had no gene match. The CDR3 has 14 amino acids. Germline V gene lookup returns CDR1 MDHEN and CDR2 SYDVKM. Written as DNA, the CDR3 is TGTGCCAGCAGGGGGACAGGGGTGAACACTGAAGCTTTCTTT. This gives the protein CASRGTGVNTEAFF. Variable domain in full (rest from reference TRBV28 and TRBJ1-1): DVKVTQSSRYLVKRTGEKVFLECVQDMDHENMFWYRQDPGLGLRLIYFSYDVKMKEKGDIPEGYSVSREKKERFSLILESASTNQTSMYLCASRGTGVNTEAFFGQGTRLTVV.

This clone occurred a few times. The CDR3 sequence: CASTVLAGGQETQYF. The CDR3 DNA reads as TGTGCCAGCACCGTACTAGCGGGGGGGCAAGAGACCCAGTACTTC. This chain uses TRBV6-1 with TRBJ2-5; the match to TRBD2 covers 13 bases. V was pared by 7 bases and J by 2 bases, with 4 bases of the junction left unmatched. CDR1 and CDR2 from the germline V gene are MNHNS and SASEGT. There are 15 residues in the CDR3.

The chain carries TRBV7-9 and TRBJ1-4; 12 bases align to TRBD1. Looked up from germline, CDR1 is SEHNR and CDR2 is FQNEAQ (reference sequence). V lost 4 bases, J lost 8 bases, and 8 bases stayed unmatched. This CDR3 region has 16 residues. The chain's CDR3 is CASSSGQGAFGEKLFF. The DNA for the CDR3 is TGTGCCAGCAGCTCGGGACAGGGGGCCTTTGGGGAAAAACTGTTTTTT. The full variable domain, with the rest looked up from reference TRBV7-9 and TRBJ1-4, is DTGVSQNPRHKITKRGQNVTFRCDPISEHNRLYWYRQTLGQGPEFLTYFQNEAQLEKSRLLSDRFSAERPKGSFSTLEIQRTEQGDSAMYLCASSSGQGAFGEKLFFGSGTQLSVL.

The count of this clone is one. The chain links TRBV5-1 to TRBJ1-2; possibly TRBD1 for D (5 bases). In germline, CDR1 is SGHRS, CDR2 YFSETQ. The CDR3 is 14 residues long. V dropped 0 bases and J dropped 7 bases, with 13 bases sitting between them. The CDR3: CASSLAIAGSGYTF. CDR3 nucleotide sequence: TGCGCCAGCAGCTTGGCCATTGCAGGGTCTGGCTACACCTTC.

V and J are TRBV6-1 and TRBJ2-7, with D tentatively TRBD1 (5 bases). This CDR3 comprises 13 residues. Germline CDR1 MNHNS, CDR2 SASEGT. V was shortened by 7 bases and J by 0 bases, with 10 bases between the two germline ends. In DNA, the CDR3 is TGTGCCAGCATTAGACAGAGCTCCTACGAGCAGTACTTC. Translating gives CASIRQSSYEQYF.